Listed below are T cell receptor beta chains from one sample, sequenced in a study of early T cells in non-severe SARS-CoV-2 infection. TCRdb independently ran MiXCR on the 5' RACE reads; one entry per CDR3 protein. The sample yields some 70,000 distinct CDR3 sequences, 8% to 9.5% seen once. The specimen was whole blood. The source is an adult who was a healthcare worker with PCR-confirmed SARS-CoV-2 infection or an uninfected control (not recorded which). The CDR3 runs from the conserved cysteine through the conserved F or W. A D gene is named only where the DNA matches it firmly. Size values are once, few and many counts, or a class for expanded clones, and some rows have none.

clone size | J gene | V gene | D gene | CDR3 protein | CDR3 DNA
many | TRBJ2-2 | TRBV24-1 | - | CATSEGVLTTGELFF | TGTGCCACCAGTGAGGGGGTCCTTACTACCGGGGAGCTGTTTTTT
many | TRBJ2-1 | TRBV20-1 | - | CSARENAGLGLFF | TGCAGTGCTAGAGAAAACGCGGGACTTGGTTTGTTCTTC
- | TRBJ1-2 | TRBV30 | - | CAWSVTSVGGYTF | TGTGCCTGGAGTGTAACCTCCGTTGGGGGCTACACCTTC
many | TRBJ2-5 | TRBV7-8 | - | CASSLVGGGETQYF | TGTGCCAGCAGCTTAGTCGGGGGAGGCGAGACCCAGTACTTC
- | TRBJ2-7 | TRBV7-2 | - | CASSSSNYEQYF | TGTGCCAGCAGCTCGTCAAACTACGAGCAGTACTTC
- | TRBJ2-4 | TRBV25-1 | - | CASSELAKNIQYF | TGTGCCAGCAGTGAACTAGCCAAAAACATTCAGTACTTC
many | TRBJ2-3 | TRBV29-1 | - | CSFRRRAGSIDTQYF | TGCAGCTTTAGAAGGAGGGCAGGAAGTATAGATACGCAGTATTTT
few | TRBJ2-7 | TRBV30 | - | CAWSPGLIYEQYF | TGTGCCTGGAGTCCGGGACTGATCTACGAGCAGTACTTC
many | TRBJ1-1 | TRBV30 | TRBD1 | CAWSLDRENTEAFF | TGTGCCTGGAGTCTCGACAGGGAGAACACTGAAGCTTTCTTT
- | TRBJ2-1 | TRBV5-8 | TRBD1 | CASSLGQGTYNEQFF | TGTGCCAGCAGCTTGGGACAGGGGACCTACAATGAGCAGTTCTTC
many | TRBJ2-4 | TRBV7-3 | - | CASSLSTGAQNIQYF | TGTGCCAGCAGCTTAAGTACGGGGGCTCAAAACATTCAGTACTTC
many | TRBJ1-1 | TRBV6-4 | TRBD1 | CASSDGQGATEAFF | TGTGCCAGCAGTGACGGACAGGGGGCCACTGAAGCTTTCTTT
few | TRBJ2-1 | TRBV12-3/TRBV12-4 | TRBD2 | CASSFSAGGNNEQFF | TGTGCCAGCAGTTTTTCAGCGGGAGGGAACAATGAGCAGTTCTTC
- | TRBJ1-1 | TRBV3-1 | - | CASSRSNRGDLTEAFF | TGTGCCAGCAGCCGCTCCAACCGGGGGGACCTGACTGAAGCTTTCTTT
- | TRBJ1-2 | TRBV6-5 | - | CASSYGGQPYGYTF | TGTGCCAGCAGTTACGGTGGACAGCCCTATGGCTACACCTTC
many | TRBJ1-5 | TRBV24-1 | TRBD1 | CATVDRGPNQPQHF | TGTGCCACCGTCGACAGGGGGCCCAATCAGCCCCAGCATTTT
- | TRBJ2-7 | TRBV4-1 | - | CASSSVSDVGEQYF | TGCGCCAGCAGCTCCGTTAGTGACGTCGGCGAGCAGTACTTC
- | TRBJ2-3 | TRBV23-1 | - | CASATRRGAFDTQYF | TGCGCCAGCGCGACCCGCAGGGGGGCGTTTGATACGCAGTATTTT
- | TRBJ1-2 | TRBV6-2/TRBV6-3 | TRBD1 | CASRVLGTGVGGYTF | TGTGCCAGCAGAGTGCTTGGGACAGGGGTTGGAGGCTACACCTTC
many | TRBJ2-1 | TRBV7-6 | - | CASSSPGLEQFF | TGTGCCAGCAGCTCCCCGGGGCTTGAGCAGTTCTTC
few | TRBJ2-2 | TRBV7-3 | - | CASRGYTGELFF | TGTGCCAGCCGGGGGTACACCGGGGAGCTGTTTTTT
few | TRBJ2-7 | TRBV20-1 | - | CSASSGTLSYEQYF | TGCAGTGCCTCGTCCGGGACACTCTCCTACGAGCAGTACTTC
many | TRBJ2-3 | TRBV5-4 | - | CASSRSAGTDTQYF | TGTGCCAGCAGCCGATCAGCCGGAACAGATACGCAGTATTTT
- | TRBJ2-3 | TRBV27 | TRBD2 | CASRLAGGGKDTQYF | TGTGCCAGTCGACTAGCGGGAGGGGGGAAAGATACGCAGTATTTT
few | TRBJ1-6 | TRBV4-3 | - | CASSQDPLIGTYNSPLHF | TGCGCCAGCAGCCAAGATCCCCTAATTGGGACCTATAATTCACCCCTCCACTTT
few | TRBJ2-7 | TRBV29-1 | - | CSVEVLGTGTYEQYF | TGCAGCGTTGAAGTATTGGGGACGGGGACCTACGAGCAGTACTTC
- | TRBJ2-5 | TRBV7-2 | - | CASSSQTGVQETQYF | TGTGCCAGCAGCTCGCAGACAGGCGTACAAGAGACCCAGTACTTC
- | TRBJ2-5 | TRBV7-9 | TRBD1 | CASSLDGTDQETQYF | TGTGCCAGCAGCTTAGACGGGACAGACCAAGAGACCCAGTACTTC
few | TRBJ1-1 | TRBV5-4 | TRBD1 | CASSTGQGGTEAFF | TGTGCCAGCAGCACAGGACAGGGCGGGACTGAAGCTTTCTTT
- | TRBJ2-3 | TRBV9 | - | CASSVGGYSTDTQYF | TGTGCCAGCAGCGTAGGCGGATACAGCACAGATACGCAGTATTTT
few | TRBJ1-4 | TRBV4-2 | - | CASSQSRGREKLFF | TGTGCCAGCAGCCAGTCTCGGGGCCGGGAAAAACTGTTTTTT
- | TRBJ2-6 | TRBV27 | - | CASSLQGANVLTF | TGTGCCAGCAGTCTCCAGGGGGCCAACGTCCTGACTTTC
many | TRBJ1-1 | TRBV2 | TRBD1 | CASSARNRGGTEAFF | TGTGCCAGCAGTGCCAGGAACAGGGGTGGGACTGAAGCTTTCTTT
few | TRBJ2-3 | TRBV7-3 | - | CASSLGSFTDTQYF | TGTGCCAGCAGCTTGGGCTCGTTCACAGATACGCAGTATTTT
few | TRBJ2-5 | TRBV6-1 | - | CASSEFGSETQYF | TGTGCCAGCAGTGAATTTGGATCAGAGACCCAGTACTTC
few | TRBJ1-1 | TRBV12-3/TRBV12-4 | - | CASSFRGGKGTEAFF | TGTGCCAGCAGTTTTCGAGGAGGGAAGGGCACTGAAGCCTTCTTT
- | TRBJ2-3 | TRBV2 | TRBD2 | CASSWTSGRGDTQYF | TGTGCCAGCAGTTGGACTAGCGGGAGGGGAGATACGCAGTATTTT
- | TRBJ2-2 | TRBV5-1 | - | CASSPGRRTGELFF | TGCGCCAGCAGCCCGGGTAGGCGCACCGGGGAGCTGTTTTTT
- | TRBJ2-3 | TRBV20-1 | TRBD2 | CSANRLGLATRTDTQYF | TGCAGTGCTAATCGCCTCGGACTAGCGACCCGCACAGATACGCAGTATTTT
many | TRBJ2-2 | TRBV2 | - | CAGAPGSSGTTGELFF | TGTGCCGGGGCCCCGGGGAGTAGCGGAACAACCGGGGAGCTGTTTTTT
- | TRBJ2-7 | TRBV5-1 | - | CASSDANYEQYF | TGCGCCAGCAGCGACGCAAACTACGAGCAGTACTTC
- | TRBJ2-7 | TRBV2 | TRBD1 | CASTGQWRNEQYF | TGTGCCAGCACGGGACAGTGGAGAAACGAGCAGTACTTC
few | TRBJ2-1 | TRBV9 | TRBD2 | CASSLTQPGLPNNEQFF | TGTGCCAGCAGCCTCACGCAACCGGGACTACCGAACAATGAGCAGTTCTTC
- | TRBJ2-1 | TRBV6-5 | - | CASRDWYNEQFF | TGTGCCAGCAGGGACTGGTACAATGAGCAGTTCTTC